A selection of T cell receptor beta chains follows, all from one sample in a study of blood T cell repertoires in COVID-19. TCRdb's copy holds only in-frame clones and misses some; the assay was immunoSEQ multiplex PCR. The sample yields under 250,000 clones, 88% seen once. The sample consisted of peripheral blood. The receptors here all came from a man older than 75 with acute or convalescent COVID-19. CDR3s include the opening cysteine and the closing phenylalanine or tryptophan. D genes are given only for firm matches. Some rows have no size entry. The others give once, few or many, or a class for an expanded clone.

V gene	J gene	clone size	D gene	CDR3 protein	CDR3 DNA
TRBV10-3	TRBJ2-5	-	TRBD2	CATLAGVEETQYF	TGTGCCACCTTAGCGGGAGTTGAGGAGACCCAGTACTTC
TRBV6-5	TRBJ2-5	-	-	CASSYAGTQSQETQYF	TGTGCCAGCAGTTACGCGGGGACCCAGTCTCAAGAGACCCAGTACTTC
TRBV15	TRBJ1-5	-	-	CATSRPRGADQPQHF	TGTGCCACCAGCAGGCCGCGGGGCGCGGATCAGCCCCAGCATTTT
TRBV7-3	TRBJ1-1	-	-	CASSLNRNTEAFF	TGTGCCAGCAGCTTAAACAGGAACACTGAAGCTTTCTTT
TRBV10-3	TRBJ2-5	-	TRBD2	CAIRGGGVQETQYF	TGTGCCATCCGTGGGGGAGGGGTCCAAGAGACCCAGTACTTC
TRBV5-6	TRBJ2-3	-	-	CASNLGGNTDTQYF	TGTGCCAGCAACCTGGGGGGAAACACAGATACGCAGTATTTT
TRBV11-2	TRBJ1-5	-	TRBD1	CASSRDRGAQPQHF	TGTGCCAGCAGCAGGGACAGGGGTGCCCAGCCCCAGCATTTT
TRBV28	TRBJ1-6	-	-	CASSPSYNSPLHF	TGTGCCAGCAGTCCCAGCTATAATTCACCCCTCCACTTT
TRBV28	TRBJ2-1	-	-	CASSLAQNYNEQFF	TGTGCCAGCAGTTTGGCCCAAAACTACAATGAGCAGTTCTTC
TRBV28	TRBJ1-3	-	TRBD1	CASVLSGTGLIGNTIYF	TGTGCCAGCGTACTCTCCGGGACAGGGCTTATTGGAAACACCATATATTTT
TRBV13	TRBJ2-6	-	-	CASSFRRGSGANVLTF	TGTGCCAGCAGCTTTCGTCGGGGTTCTGGGGCCAACGTCCTGACTTTC
TRBV9	TRBJ2-1	-	-	CASSVGRGDYNEQFF	TGTGCCAGCAGCGTAGGCAGGGGCGACTACAATGAGCAGTTCTTC
TRBV5-5	TRBJ2-1	once	TRBD1	CASSLGRGTYNEQFF	TGTGCCAGCAGCTTGGGCAGGGGGACGTACAATGAGCAGTTCTTC
TRBV6-2/TRBV6-3	TRBJ2-3	-	TRBD2	CASSSRTRPHDTQYF	TGTGCCAGCAGTTCCCGGACTAGGCCCCACGATACGCAGTATTTT
TRBV11-2	TRBJ1-1	-	-	CASSLDWEANTEAFF	TGTGCCAGCAGCTTAGATTGGGAGGCGAACACTGAAGCTTTCTTT
TRBV15	TRBJ1-6	-	TRBD1	CATSFNRLGTGAPYNSPLHF	TGTGCCACCAGCTTCAACCGCCTTGGGACAGGGGCCCCCTATAATTCACCCCTCCACTTT
TRBV6-5	TRBJ1-5	-	-	CASSIQGVNQPQHF	TGTGCCAGCAGCATACAGGGAGTTAATCAGCCCCAGCATTTT
TRBV19	TRBJ2-7	-	TRBD1	CASRPTGQGAYEQYF	TGTGCCAGTAGACCGACTGGACAGGGGGCCTACGAGCAGTACTTC
TRBV7-9	TRBJ2-2	-	-	CAGSGLNTGELFF	TGTGCAGGTTCAGGGTTGAACACCGGGGAGCTGTTTTTT
TRBV6-2/TRBV6-3	TRBJ1-6	-	TRBD1	CASSYTRTGRLTSPLHF	TGTGCCAGCAGTTACACCAGGACAGGGAGATTAACTTCACCCCTCCACTTT
TRBV6-5	TRBJ1-2	-	-	CASSSNRNGYTF	TGTGCCAGCAGTTCAAACAGGAATGGCTACACCTTC
TRBV18	TRBJ1-4	-	TRBD1	CASSRDQGADEKLFF	TGTGCCAGCTCACGAGACCAGGGGGCGGATGAAAAACTGTTTTTT